The rows below give T cell receptor beta chains drawn from one sample of a study of blood T cell repertoires in COVID-19. Using immunoSEQ multiplex PCR, the repertoire was profiled, and TCRdb retains in-frame clones only, with some absent. There are 29,000 or so clones in the sample; around 91% occur only once, and over 9.5% lies in the top ten. What was sequenced was peripheral blood. These receptors all come from a man between 60 and 75 years old with acute or convalescent COVID-19. Each CDR3 is given with its conserved first and last residue. The D gene is left open where the match is weak. Not all rows give a size; the values are once, few, many and, for expanded clones, a class.

NA	TRBV7-9	TRBJ2-3	TRBD1	CASSFTGAEDTQYF	TGTGCCAGCAGCTTTACAGGGGCGGAAGATACGCAGTATTTT
NA	TRBV6-6	TRBJ2-1	TRBD1	CASSKTGAGNEQFF	TGTGCCAGCAGCAAGACAGGGGCGGGCAATGAGCAGTTCTTC
NA	TRBV27	TRBJ1-6	TRBD1	CASSLEGQGVAPLHF	TGTGCCAGCAGCCTAGAGGGACAGGGAGTGGCACCCCTCCACTTT
NA	TRBV25-1	TRBJ1-5	NA	CASSEGQISNQPQHF	TGTGCCAGCAGTGAAGGACAGATTAGCAATCAGCCCCAGCATTTT
NA	TRBV5-1	TRBJ2-3	NA	CASSLGHNTDTQYF	TGCGCCAGCAGCCTAGGACACAACACAGATACGCAGTATTTT
NA	TRBV4-2	TRBJ1-1	NA	CASSAGGGTEAFF	TGTGCCAGCAGCGCGGGGGGGGGCACTGAAGCTTTCTTT
few	TRBV5-1	TRBJ1-6	TRBD1	CASSSGQGQNSPLHF	TGCGCCAGCAGCTCTGGACAGGGCCAGAATTCACCCCTCCACTTT
NA	TRBV28	TRBJ2-1	TRBD1	CASSLPGQIYNEQFF	TGTGCCAGCAGCCTTCCGGGACAGATCTACAATGAGCAGTTCTTC
NA	TRBV5-1	TRBJ1-1	TRBD1	CASSWGQGLITEAFF	TGCGCCAGCAGCTGGGGACAGGGGTTAATCACTGAAGCTTTCTTT
NA	TRBV4-1	TRBJ2-7	NA	CASSQDGLSYEQYF	TGCGCCAGCAGCCAAGACGGACTATCCTACGAGCAGTACTTC
NA	TRBV9	TRBJ2-1	TRBD2	CASSVAWASGGSYNEQFF	TGTGCCAGCAGCGTAGCTTGGGCTAGCGGGGGTTCCTACAATGAGCAGTTCTTC
NA	TRBV6-5	TRBJ1-1	NA	CASSSQRPGAGSEAFF	TGTGCCAGCAGTTCTCAGCGTCCGGGAGCAGGGAGTGAAGCTTTCTTT
large	TRBV27	TRBJ1-2	TRBD1	CASSLGPVTGGKWDYGYTF	TGTGCCAGCAGTTTAGGCCCCGTAACAGGGGGCAAGTGGGACTATGGCTACACCTTC
NA	TRBV6-5	TRBJ1-4	NA	CASGRGYATNEKLFF	TGTGCCAGTGGGAGGGGTTACGCAACTAATGAAAAACTGTTTTTT
few	TRBV7-9	TRBJ1-5	NA	CASSPPGTPNQPQHF	TGTGCCAGCAGCCCCCCCGGGACACCGAATCAGCCCCAGCATTTT
NA	TRBV25-1	TRBJ1-2	NA	CASSEPPRGLNYGYTF	TGTGCCAGCAGTGAACCCCCGAGGGGACTTAACTATGGCTACACCTTC
NA	TRBV5-1	TRBJ2-5	TRBD2	CASSFGGSGETQYF	TGCGCCAGCAGCTTCGGCGGGAGTGGAGAGACCCAGTACTTC
NA	TRBV11-3	TRBJ2-1	TRBD2	CASRFSGSDEQFF	TGTGCCAGCAGATTTAGCGGGAGCGATGAGCAGTTCTTC
NA	TRBV5-1	TRBJ1-1	NA	CASSPRLMNTEAFF	TGCGCCAGCAGCCCGCGCCTGATGAACACTGAAGCTTTCTTT
NA	TRBV18	TRBJ1-5	NA	CASSPGLGGANPQPQHF	TGTGCCAGCTCACCGGGACTGGGGGGGGCGAATCCCCAGCCCCAGCATTTT
NA	TRBV6-5	TRBJ2-5	TRBD1	CASNLDRVEETQYF	TGTGCCAGCAATTTAGACAGGGTGGAAGAGACCCAGTACTTC
NA	TRBV5-6	TRBJ1-5	NA	CASSRGHPSNQPQHF	TGTGCCAGCAGCCGGGGACACCCTAGCAATCAGCCCCAGCATTTT
NA	TRBV5-1	TRBJ2-5	NA	CASSLISGRETQYF	TGCGCCAGCAGCTTGATTTCAGGGCGGGAGACCCAGTACTTC
NA	TRBV7-9	TRBJ1-1	NA	CASSRGQGGTEAFF	TGTGCCAGCAGCCGGGGACAAGGTGGCACTGAAGCTTTCTTT
NA	TRBV5-6	TRBJ1-5	NA	CASSSFIQDYSNQPQHF	TGTGCCAGCAGCTCATTTATCCAGGATTATAGCAATCAGCCCCAGCATTTT
NA	TRBV20-1	TRBJ2-3	NA	CRGVNADTQYF	TGCAGAGGGGTTAATGCAGATACGCAGTATTTT
NA	TRBV19	TRBJ2-2	TRBD2	CASRMPLAGGPGTGELFF	TGTGCCAGTAGGATGCCTTTAGCGGGAGGGCCGGGCACCGGGGAGCTGTTTTTT
NA	TRBV7-2	TRBJ2-5	NA	CASSQLETQYF	TGTGCCAGCAGCCAATTGGAGACCCAGTACTTC
NA	TRBV19	TRBJ2-1	NA	CASSISKAGALSSYNEQFF	TGTGCCAGTAGTATATCCAAGGCGGGGGCCCTGAGCTCCTACAATGAGCAGTTCTTC
once	TRBV28	TRBJ1-4	NA	CASSLTVTSEKLFF	TGTGCCAGCAGCCTTACAGTCACCAGTGAAAAACTGTTTTTT
once	TRBV28	TRBJ2-3	NA	CASSLRTGRVDTQYF	TGTGCCAGCAGTTTACGGACAGGGAGGGTAGATACGCAGTATTTT
NA	TRBV5-4	TRBJ2-5	TRBD2	CASSLGRERVETQYF	TGTGCCAGCAGCTTGGGGCGGGAGCGGGTAGAGACCCAGTACTTC
NA	TRBV6-1	TRBJ2-1	TRBD2	CASSAAPVAGVGNEQFF	TGTGCCAGCAGTGCCGCCCCAGTAGCGGGAGTTGGAAATGAGCAGTTCTTC
NA	TRBV15	TRBJ1-5	NA	CATSRADANSNQPQHF	TGTGCCACCAGCAGAGCCGATGCGAATAGCAATCAGCCCCAGCATTTT
NA	TRBV3-1/TRBV3-2	TRBJ2-2	NA	CASSPLPGELFF	TGTGCCAGCAGCCCCCTTCCTGGGGAGCTGTTTTTT
NA	TRBV11-2	TRBJ1-1	NA	CASSLAQGTEAFF	TGTGCCAGCAGCTTAGCCCAGGGCACTGAAGCTTTCTTT
once	TRBV28	TRBJ2-7	NA	CASRGGNYEQYF	TGTGCCAGCAGAGGGGGAAACTACGAGCAGTACTTC
NA	TRBV28	TRBJ2-2	NA	CASTSTTVLGELFF	TGTGCCAGCACCTCGACGACAGTCCTCGGGGAGCTGTTTTTT
NA	TRBV7-2	TRBJ2-2	TRBD2	CASSTQAGGPLGGELFF	TGTGCCAGCAGCACTCAAGCGGGAGGACCACTTGGCGGGGAGCTGTTTTTT
NA	TRBV29-1	TRBJ1-1	NA	CRTNGNTEAFF	TGCAGAACGAACGGGAACACTGAAGCTTTCTTT
NA	TRBV7-8	TRBJ1-3	NA	CASSLAWTNSGNTIYF	TGTGCCAGCAGCTTAGCGTGGACAAACTCTGGAAACACCATATATTTT
NA	TRBV11-2	TRBJ1-2	NA	CASSLERSRYGYTF	TGTGCCAGCAGCTTAGAACGGTCACGGTATGGCTACACCTTC
NA	TRBV20-1	TRBJ2-1	NA	CSATDLNEQFF	TGCAGTGCAACCGACTTGAATGAGCAGTTCTTC
NA	TRBV21-1	TRBJ1-2	NA	CASSRSSDRHYGYTF	TGTGCCAGCAGCCGTTCCTCTGACAGACACTATGGCTACACCTTC
NA	TRBV28	TRBJ1-5	TRBD1	CASSDRDRKSNQPQHF	TGTGCCAGCAGTGATCGGGACAGAAAATCTAATCAGCCCCAGCATTTT
NA	TRBV7-7	TRBJ2-1	TRBD1	CASSLVGQGSYNEQFF	TGTGCCAGCAGCTTAGTGGGACAGGGGTCCTACAATGAGCAGTTCTTC
NA	TRBV19	TRBJ1-1	TRBD1	CASSRMTGGGTEAFF	TGTGCCAGTAGTAGAATGACAGGGGGAGGCACTGAAGCTTTCTTT
NA	TRBV5-4	TRBJ1-2	NA	CASSLEGGRYTF	TGTGCCAGCAGCTTGGAAGGGGGACGCTACACCTTC
NA	TRBV20-1	TRBJ1-2	TRBD1	CSASMQGVGGYTF	TGCAGTGCTAGTATGCAGGGGGTCGGTGGCTACACCTTC
NA	TRBV7-3	TRBJ1-6	NA	CASSRWENSPLHF	TGTGCCAGCAGCAGGTGGGAGAATTCACCCCTCCACTTT
NA	TRBV4-1	TRBJ1-2	NA	CASSPPQGLGGYTF	TGCGCCAGCAGCCCGCCTCAGGGGCTCGGTGGCTACACCTTC